This passage covers 2 T cell receptor beta chains from one sample sequenced in a study of cytomegalovirus exposure and HLA in healthy donors. The study ran its PCR with 60 Vbeta and 13 Jbeta primers. Measured with immunoSEQ multiplex PCR; TCRdb has only the in-frame clones, and not every one. The data contain hundreds of thousands of clones, about 80% of them singletons. What was sequenced was PBMCs. The receptors were gathered from a woman aged 60 to 75 in good health and CMV-seropositive.

The chain is built from TRBV6-5 and TRBJ1-2; TRBD1 aligns across 9 bases. The V segment lost 2 bases and the J segment 9 bases; nucleotides outside the gene matches: 4. This CDR3 comprises 13 residues. Germline CDR1 is MNHEY and CDR2 is SVGAGI. The CDR3 DNA sequence: TGTGCCAGCAGTTACGGACAGGGGACGAGCTACACCTTC. It encodes CASSYGQGTSYTF.

V usage is TRBV5-1 and J usage is TRBJ2-5; a possible D gene is TRBD1 (5 bases). Per the germline V gene, CDR1 is SGHRS and CDR2 is YFSETQ. The CDR3 extends over 13 amino acids. V gave up 5 bases and J gave up 1 base, with 9 bases separating them. Here the CDR3 reads CASRSDSQETQYF. DNA for the CDR3: TGCGCCAGCAGGTCAGACAGCCAAGAGACCCAGTACTTC.